The clone carrying this TCR beta chain was observed at least ten times. The antigen is unknown. Unsorted libraries were prepared from 2 million PBMCs that had been stored at -80 C. The cDNA was generated through 5'RACE incorporating 10-nucleotide random UMIs. Over 160 million TCR-beta sequences from 15-18 subjects were obtained in each sequencing run. One entry per CDR3 protein results from TCRdb running MiXCR on the 5' RACE reads. The sample yields about 48,000 distinct CDR3 sequences, 10% seen once. This sample was taken from a study of neurological immune-mediated disorders. Regarding the study as a whole: None of the CDR3 amino acid sequences of expanded clones were shared across subjects, and this suggested private repertoires in all groups.

The CDR3 consists of 13 residues. V gave up 1 base and J gave up 3 bases, with 5 bases separating them. Per germline, CDR1 MGHRA and CDR2 YSYEKL. Sequenced: PBMCs. The chain employs TRBV4-1 and TRBJ2-3; D not certain. This TCR was recovered from a woman aged 40 to 50 with HTLV-1-associated myelopathy (HAM/TSP). Here the CDR3 DNA reads TGCGCCAGCAGCCAAGTACAAACAGATACGCAGTATTTT. This sequence encodes CASSQVQTDTQYF.